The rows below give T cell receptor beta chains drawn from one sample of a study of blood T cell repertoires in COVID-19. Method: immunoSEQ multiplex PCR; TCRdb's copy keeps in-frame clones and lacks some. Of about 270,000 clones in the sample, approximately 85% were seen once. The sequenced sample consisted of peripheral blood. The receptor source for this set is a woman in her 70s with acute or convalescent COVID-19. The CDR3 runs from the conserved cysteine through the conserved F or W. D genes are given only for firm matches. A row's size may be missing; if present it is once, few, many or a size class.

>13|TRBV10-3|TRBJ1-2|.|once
TGTGCCATCAGTGAGGGGGGAGGCTATGGCTACACCTTC
CAISEGGGYGYTF
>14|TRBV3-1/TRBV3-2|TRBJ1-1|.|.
TGTGCCAGCAGCCAAATGGCAGGGAACACTGAAGCTTTCTTT
CASSQMAGNTEAFF
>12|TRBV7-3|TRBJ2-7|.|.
TGTGCCAGCAGAGGGAGTGGAAACGAGCAGTACTTC
CASRGSGNEQYF
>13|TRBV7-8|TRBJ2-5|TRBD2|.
TGTGCCAGCAGCTGGGGGGGTCCCGAGACCCAGTACTTC
CASSWGGPETQYF
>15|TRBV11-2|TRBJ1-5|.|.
TGTGCCAGCAGCTTGGGGGGAAAAGTCAATCAGCCCCAGCATTTT
CASSLGGKVNQPQHF
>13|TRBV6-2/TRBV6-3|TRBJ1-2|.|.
TGTGCCAGCAGTGATGGGGGGGCGAGAGGCTACACCTTC
CASSDGGARGYTF
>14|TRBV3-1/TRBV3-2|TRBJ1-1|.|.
TGTGCCAGCACCCACTGGGGGGGAAACACTGAAGCTTTCTTT
CASTHWGGNTEAFF
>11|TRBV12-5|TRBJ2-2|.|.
TGTGCTAGTGGCCCTACCGGGGAGCTGTTTTTT
CASGPTGELFF
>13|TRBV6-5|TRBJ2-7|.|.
TGTGCCAGCAGTTTTTCCCAGGCGTACGAGCAGTACTTC
CASSFSQAYEQYF
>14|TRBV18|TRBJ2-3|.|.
TGTGCCAGCTCACCATATCCGGGGACAGATACGCAGTATTTT
CASSPYPGTDTQYF
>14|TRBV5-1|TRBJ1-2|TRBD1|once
TGCGCCAGCAGCCCGACAGGGGATAACTATGGCTACACCTTC
CASSPTGDNYGYTF
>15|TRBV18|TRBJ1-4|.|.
TGTGCCAGCTCAAGGCGACAGTTAGAAAATGAAAAACTGTTTTTT
CASSRRQLENEKLFF
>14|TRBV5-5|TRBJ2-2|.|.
TGTGCCAGCAGCTTGAGAGGCCAGGGCGGGGAGCTGTTTTTT
CASSLRGQGGELFF
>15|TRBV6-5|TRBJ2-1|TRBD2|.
TGTGCCAGCAGTTCATGGGGGGGCTCCTACAATGAGCAGTTCTTC
CASSSWGGSYNEQFF
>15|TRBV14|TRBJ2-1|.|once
TGTGCCAGCAGCGCATGGGAATCCGGGAACAATGAGCAGTTCTTC
CASSAWESGNNEQFF
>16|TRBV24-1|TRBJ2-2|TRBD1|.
TGTGCCACCAGTTCCCCGACAGGGCAGAACACCGGGGAGCTGTTTTTT
CATSSPTGQNTGELFF
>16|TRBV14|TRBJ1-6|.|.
TGTGCCAGCAGCCCTCGCCGGGCCCCAGGGGATTCACCCCTCCACTTT
CASSPRRAPGDSPLHF
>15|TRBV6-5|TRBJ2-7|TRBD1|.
TGTGCCAGCAGTTACATCCGGGACAGGGACTACGAGCAGTACTTC
CASSYIRDRDYEQYF
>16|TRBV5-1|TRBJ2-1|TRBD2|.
TGCGCCAGCAGCTTGGTGGGCGGGGGACCTTACAATGAGCAGTTCTTC
CASSLVGGGPYNEQFF
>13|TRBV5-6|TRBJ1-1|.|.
TGTGCCAGCAGCTCTCCGAGGGCCACTGAAGCTTTCTTT
CASSSPRATEAFF
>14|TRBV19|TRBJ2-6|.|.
TGTGCCAGTAATCAGGGTTATGGGGCCAACGTCCTGACTTTC
CASNQGYGANVLTF
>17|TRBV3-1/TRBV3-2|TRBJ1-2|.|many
TGTGCCAGCAGCCAAGGAATCCCCAGGGGTTCTAACTATGGCTACACCTTC
CASSQGIPRGSNYGYTF
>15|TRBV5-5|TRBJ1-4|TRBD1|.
TGTGCCAGCAGCTGGGGGGGACAGGGTCGAGAAAAACTGTTTTTT
CASSWGGQGREKLFF
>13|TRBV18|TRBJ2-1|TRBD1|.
TGTGCCAGCTCACCACCGACAGGGCGCGGGCAGTTCTTC
CASSPPTGRGQFF
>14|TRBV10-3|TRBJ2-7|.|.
TGTGCCATCAGGTCGGACAGTACCCGCTACGAGCAGTACTTC
CAIRSDSTRYEQYF
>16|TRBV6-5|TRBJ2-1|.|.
TGTGCCAGCAGTTACCTAGGACGGGGGACGGTCAATGAGCAGTTCTTC
CASSYLGRGTVNEQFF
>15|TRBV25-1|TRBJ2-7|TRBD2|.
TGTGCCAGCAGTCGGATGGGGGGGGTCCCCTACGAGCAGTACTTC
CASSRMGGVPYEQYF
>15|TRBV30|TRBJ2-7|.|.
TGTGCCTGGAGTAAAGGTGTCTCCAGGGCCTACGAGCAGTACTTC
CAWSKGVSRAYEQYF
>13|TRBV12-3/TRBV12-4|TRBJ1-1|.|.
TGTGCCAGCACCTGGCGGTGGAACACTGAAGCTTTCTTT
CASTWRWNTEAFF
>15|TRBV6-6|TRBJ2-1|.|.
TGTGCCAGCAGTCCGACAGCCCAAACGTACAATGAGCAGTTCTTC
CASSPTAQTYNEQFF
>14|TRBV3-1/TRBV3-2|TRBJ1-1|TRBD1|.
TGTGCCAGCGTACGGACAGGGCGGAACACTGAAGCTTTCTTT
CASVRTGRNTEAFF
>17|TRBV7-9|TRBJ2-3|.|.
TGTGCCAGCAGCTTAGCTGGGGGAGGCATCTCCACAGATACGCAGTATTTT
CASSLAGGGISTDTQYF
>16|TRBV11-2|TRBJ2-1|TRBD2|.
TGTGCCAGCAGCGCAAAACCGGGACTAGCGAACAATGAGCAGTTCTTC
CASSAKPGLANNEQFF
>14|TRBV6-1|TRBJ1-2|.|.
TGTGCCAGCAGGGGGGCACAACTCGGATATGGCTACACCTTC
CASRGAQLGYGYTF
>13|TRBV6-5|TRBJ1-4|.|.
TGTGCCAGCAGGAGGGCGACTAATGAAAAACTGTTTTTT
CASRRATNEKLFF
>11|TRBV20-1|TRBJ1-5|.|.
TGCAGTGCTAGCGGGGATCAGCCCCAGCATTTT
CSASGDQPQHF
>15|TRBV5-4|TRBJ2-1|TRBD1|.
TGTGCCAGCAGCCCTGGGACAGGGGTCTACAATGAGCAGTTCTTC
CASSPGTGVYNEQFF
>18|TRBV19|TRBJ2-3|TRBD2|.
TGTGCCAGTAGTATCGCGACTAGCGGGGGCGTTAGCACAGATACGCAGTATTTT
CASSIATSGGVSTDTQYF
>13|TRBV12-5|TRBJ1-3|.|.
TGTGCTAGTGGGTTGACAGGAGGAAACACCATATATTTT
CASGLTGGNTIYF
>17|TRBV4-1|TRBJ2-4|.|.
TGCGCCAGCAGCCAACTTCTCGGCCGACTAGCCAAAAACATTCAGTACTTC
CASSQLLGRLAKNIQYF
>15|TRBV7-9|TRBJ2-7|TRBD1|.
TGTGCCAGCAGCTTTGGGACAGGTTCCCCCTACGAGCAGTACTTC
CASSFGTGSPYEQYF